A single TCR beta chain is shown here with its context. These data are taken from a study of T cells in Graves' hyperthyroidism and ophthalmopathy. Trimming removed 5 bases from V and 6 bases from J, with 10 bases in between. The CDR3 runs to 11 residues. CDR1 is DFQATT, CDR2 SNEGSKA, per germline (reference sequence). The investigators amplified TCR beta CDR3 regions from RNA transcripts. HTBI primers were the set used in a first-round RT-PCR of the TCR CDR3. TCRdb passed the multiplex PCR reads through MiXCR, listing each CDR3 protein once. The table has about 620,000 distinct CDR3 sequences, about 16% seen once.

The chain combines TRBV20-1 with TRBJ1-2; D not certain. The sequence was collected from a woman under 40 with Graves' hyperthyroidism. The source material was blood. The CDR3 here is CSASNDHGYTF. Written as DNA, the CDR3 is TGCAGTGCTTCCAACGATCATGGCTACACCTTC.